A selection of T cell receptor beta chains follows, all from one sample in a study of T cells after yellow fever vaccination. Each CDR3 protein is one row after TCRdb ran MiXCR on the 5' RACE reads. The table records around 310,000 distinct CDR3 sequences, approximately 3.9% of them present only once. Sequences were derived from PBMCs, sampled on the day of the yellow fever booster vaccination. The receptors here all came from a man aged 18-30 years who received the YFV17D yellow fever vaccine. CDR3s include the opening cysteine and the closing phenylalanine or tryptophan. D genes are given only for firm matches. Size values are once, few and many counts, or a class for expanded clones, and some rows have none.

CDR3 length	D gene	V gene	clone size	J gene	CDR3 protein	CDR3 DNA
15	-	TRBV4-3	few	TRBJ2-4	CASSQELRDKNIQYF	TGCGCCAGCAGCCAAGAACTACGGGACAAAAACATTCAGTACTTC
15	-	TRBV4-2	many	TRBJ1-2	CASSRRSGDISGYTF	TGTGCCAGCAGCCGAAGGTCCGGGGACATTAGTGGCTACACCTTC
14	-	TRBV30	many	TRBJ1-1	CAWNPGTLNTEAFF	TGTGCCTGGAACCCCGGGACGTTGAACACTGAAGCTTTCTTT
14	-	TRBV5-1	many	TRBJ2-7	CASSQRPRLAEQYF	TGCGCCAGCAGCCAGAGACCGCGTCTGGCCGAGCAGTACTTC
14	-	TRBV20-1	many	TRBJ2-3	CSASRDSSTDTQYF	TGCAGTGCTAGTAGGGACTCCAGCACAGATACGCAGTATTTT
13	-	TRBV18	many	TRBJ1-2	CASSPRELYGYTF	TGTGCCAGCTCACCGAGGGAGCTCTATGGCTACACCTTC
14	-	TRBV3-1	many	TRBJ2-1	CASSQPGEVNEQFF	TGTGCCAGCAGCCAACCCGGGGAGGTCAATGAGCAGTTCTTC
15	-	TRBV5-4	-	TRBJ2-3	CASSSPDGASDTQYF	TGTGCCAGCAGCTCCCCGGATGGAGCTTCAGATACGCAGTATTTT
16	-	TRBV29-1	-	TRBJ1-1	CSVVTRGGRVNTEAFF	TGCAGCGTCGTCACTAGGGGCGGTAGGGTGAACACTGAAGCTTTCTTT
17	TRBD1	TRBV19	few	TRBJ1-5	CASSRDRGRAGNQPQHF	TGTGCCAGTAGTAGAGACAGGGGGCGGGCTGGCAATCAGCCCCAGCATTTT
16	TRBD1	TRBV6-2/TRBV6-3	many	TRBJ2-1	CASSYSTGTGGNEQFF	TGTGCCAGCAGTTACTCGACGGGGACAGGGGGCAATGAGCAGTTCTTC
18	TRBD2	TRBV6-5	-	TRBJ2-3	CASSYSLPSGRITDTQYF	TGTGCCAGCAGTTACTCGCTTCCTAGCGGGAGGATCACAGATACGCAGTATTTT
13	-	TRBV15	few	TRBJ1-5	CATSVQNNQPQHF	TGTGCCACCAGCGTGCAGAACAATCAGCCCCAGCATTTT
15	TRBD2	TRBV12-3/TRBV12-4	many	TRBJ2-1	CASIPTSQYYNEQFF	TGTGCCAGCATTCCGACTAGCCAGTATTACAATGAGCAGTTCTTC
15	TRBD1	TRBV7-2	many	TRBJ1-2	CASSPGQGGVYGYTF	TGTGCCAGCAGCCCCGGACAGGGTGGCGTCTATGGCTACACCTTC
17	TRBD2	TRBV9	-	TRBJ2-1	CASSVIPGGGEDNEQFF	TGTGCCAGCAGCGTAATTCCCGGCGGGGGGGAGGACAATGAGCAGTTCTTC
14	TRBD1	TRBV6-5	many	TRBJ2-1	CASRRDRGGNEQFF	TGTGCCAGCAGGAGGGACAGGGGCGGGAATGAGCAGTTCTTC
17	TRBD2	TRBV19	few	TRBJ2-3	CASSAFLLAGGTDTQYF	TGTGCCAGTAGTGCTTTTCTCCTAGCGGGGGGCACAGATACGCAGTATTTT
13	TRBD1	TRBV7-9	few	TRBJ2-2	CASRTGDPGELFF	TGTGCCAGCAGGACAGGGGATCCCGGGGAGCTGTTTTTT
17	-	TRBV6-6	few	TRBJ2-1	CASSYSIARGNLNEQFF	TGTGCCAGCAGTTACTCGATAGCCAGGGGAAATCTCAATGAGCAGTTCTTC
16	-	TRBV15	many	TRBJ2-1	CATSRDLELGLDEQFF	TGTGCCACCAGCAGAGATCTAGAACTCGGTTTGGATGAGCAGTTCTTC
15	-	TRBV3-1	few	TRBJ2-5	CASSQELTPQETQYF	TGTGCCAGCAGCCAAGAATTGACTCCCCAAGAGACCCAGTACTTC
15	-	TRBV5-4	many	TRBJ2-2	CASKNAGARTGELFF	TGTGCCAGCAAGAACGCAGGGGCGCGTACCGGGGAGCTGTTTTTT
14	TRBD2	TRBV12-3/TRBV12-4	many	TRBJ2-1	CASRFGGAFSEQFF	TGTGCCAGCAGATTCGGGGGGGCCTTCAGTGAGCAGTTCTTC
13	-	TRBV4-3	-	TRBJ2-3	CASSQRSADTQYF	TGCGCCAGCAGCCAGCGAAGCGCAGATACGCAGTATTTT
16	-	TRBV4-2	-	TRBJ2-1	CASSQSLAGDADEQFF	TGTGCCAGCAGCCAAAGCTTGGCAGGGGATGCGGATGAGCAGTTCTTC
14	-	TRBV18	few	TRBJ2-7	CASSPPDEAYEQYF	TGTGCCAGCTCACCACCCGACGAAGCCTACGAGCAGTACTTC
13	TRBD1	TRBV7-3	few	TRBJ2-7	CASSFVQGAEQYF	TGTGCCAGCAGCTTCGTACAGGGGGCCGAGCAGTACTTC
13	-	TRBV2	-	TRBJ1-5	CASTFSENQPQHF	TGTGCCAGCACCTTCTCAGAGAATCAGCCCCAGCATTTT
10	-	TRBV28	-	TRBJ2-1	CASSFVEQFF	TGTGCCAGCAGCTTTGTCGAGCAGTTCTTC
17	-	TRBV4-1	few	TRBJ1-6	CASSQLGLTRINSPLHF	TGCGCCAGCAGCCAACTTGGACTGACGAGGATCAATTCACCCCTCCACTTT
15	TRBD1	TRBV4-2	many	TRBJ2-7	CASSQTGTGGDEQYF	TGTGCCAGCAGCCAAACCGGGACAGGGGGCGACGAGCAGTACTTC
13	TRBD2	TRBV20-1	few	TRBJ2-7	CSANSGGPHEQYF	TGCAGTGCTAATAGCGGGGGGCCCCACGAGCAGTACTTC
14	TRBD2	TRBV27	-	TRBJ2-5	CASSFLAAQETQYF	TGTGCCAGCAGCTTCCTAGCGGCACAAGAGACCCAGTACTTC
14	TRBD1	TRBV5-1	few	TRBJ2-7	CASSKRQGPYEQYF	TGCGCCAGCAGCAAACGACAGGGGCCCTACGAGCAGTACTTC
13	-	TRBV29-1	many	TRBJ2-1	CSVDGTGYNEQFF	TGCAGCGTTGACGGGACTGGGTATAATGAGCAGTTCTTC
13	TRBD2	TRBV6-5	-	TRBJ2-1	CASTSGGVGEQFF	TGTGCCAGCACTTCGGGGGGGGTTGGTGAGCAGTTCTTC
18	TRBD2	TRBV4-3	few	TRBJ2-2	CASSQAGLAGINTGELFF	TGCGCCAGCAGCCAAGCGGGACTAGCGGGAATTAACACCGGGGAGCTGTTTTTT
12	-	TRBV7-9	many	TRBJ1-2	CASSFGGYGYTF	TGTGCCAGCAGCTTCGGGGGCTATGGCTACACCTTC
13	-	TRBV5-6	many	TRBJ1-2	CASSSDGNYGYTF	TGTGCCAGCAGCTCGGACGGGAACTATGGCTACACCTTC
14	TRBD1	TRBV6-1	-	TRBJ2-2	CASSGYRGDGELFF	TGTGCCAGCAGTGGTTACAGGGGTGACGGGGAGCTGTTTTTT
20	TRBD2	TRBV12-3/TRBV12-4	many	TRBJ2-7	CASSPTPGLAGGGSSYEQYF	TGTGCCAGCAGTCCCACACCGGGACTAGCGGGGGGGGGATCCTCCTACGAGCAGTACTTC
14	-	TRBV12-3/TRBV12-4	few	TRBJ2-1	CASSLTGFYNEQFF	TGTGCCAGCAGTTTAACCGGGTTCTACAATGAGCAGTTCTTC